The next 14 T cell receptor beta chains were all read from a single sample in a study of T-cell reconstitution after alpha-beta-depleted transplantation in children. Unique molecular identifiers were built into the TCRbeta library. TCRdb reanalysed the PCR reads using MiXCR and keeps one entry per CDR3 protein. The sample holds over 200,000 distinct CDR3 sequences, under 13% seen once. This specimen was PBMCs, taken before TCRalphabeta/CD19-depleted stem cell transplant. The receptors derive from a child less than two years old with acute myeloid leukemia, due to receive a stem cell transplant.

Many counts were recorded for this clonotype. The genes are TRBV28 and TRBJ1-6, with a tentative D call TRBD1 (5 bases). Looked up from germline, CDR1 is MDHEN and CDR2 is SYDVKM. V shed 6 bases and J shed 6 bases, with 15 bases lying between them. The CDR3 sequence is 15 residues long. The CDR3 region is CASRFWAGGNSPLHF. CDR3 DNA sequence: TGTGCCAGCAGATTCTGGGCCGGGGGTAATTCACCCCTCCACTTT.

The chain carries TRBV4-2 and TRBJ2-1; 9 bases fit TRBD2. The CDR3 is 16 residues long. Germline assignment: CDR1 LGHNA and CDR2 YNFKEQ. Trimming cost V 4 bases and J 4 bases; bases outside gene matches: 8. The CDR3 is CASSRREGGEYNEQFF. DNA for the CDR3: TGTGCCAGCAGCCGGCGGGAGGGTGGTGAGTACAATGAGCAGTTCTTC.

There are many counts of this clonotype. The rearrangement links TRBV12-3 or TRBV12-4 to TRBJ1-3; D is unresolved. CDR3 length: 15 residues. V was shortened by 3 bases and J by 3 bases, with 12 bases between the two germline ends. In DNA, the CDR3 is TGTGCCAGCAGTTTTTTGGAGTTGGTTGGAAACACCATATATTTT. It codes for CASSFLELVGNTIYF.

This clonotype was observed at least ten times. The chain carries TRBV20-1 and TRBJ1-5; D is uncertain. V was cut by 0 bases and J by 4 bases, with 16 bases left in between. This CDR3 spans 16 amino acids. Germline assignment: CDR1 DFQATT and CDR2 SNEGSKA (reference sequence). CDR3 amino acids: CSARDGEGAPNQPQHF. CDR3 nucleotides: TGCAGTGCTAGAGATGGTGAGGGAGCCCCAAATCAGCCCCAGCATTTT.

A few counts support this clonotype. This sequence may be a read error, since a much larger clone differs from it by one base. CDR3 nucleotide sequence: TGTACCAGTAGAGTGAGAGGGGCGCGGAACACTGAAGCTTTCTTT. Translation gives CTSRVRGARNTEAFF. This chain uses TRBV19 with TRBJ1-1; possibly TRBD1 for D (5 bases). Germline values: CDR1 LNHDA, CDR2 SQIVND (reference sequence). CDR3 length: 15 residues.

This clonotype turned up a few times. The genes are TRBV20-1 and TRBJ2-7, with D perhaps being TRBD1 or TRBD2 (5 bases each). This CDR3 comprises 15 residues. Germline CDR1 and CDR2: DFQATT and SNEGSKA (reference sequence). Trimming took off 4 bases at V and 3 bases at J, with 19 bases between the two ends. The CDR3 region is CSANQGWGSGYEQYF. The CDR3 DNA sequence: TGCAGTGCTAACCAAGGCTGGGGGAGCGGCTACGAGCAGTACTTC.

This clonotype was detected ten times or more. The chain carries TRBV29-1 and TRBJ1-2; TRBD1 aligns across 8 bases. The CDR3 is 13 residues long. Germline assignment: CDR1 SQVTM and CDR2 ANQGSEA. V gave up 7 bases and J gave up 1 base; unmatched junction bases: 5. For the CDR3, the DNA is TGCAGCGCGAGGACAGGGATTAACTATGGCTACACCTTC. The encoded protein is CSARTGINYGYTF.

In this sample, this clonotype turned up many times. This chain joins TRBV5-1 and TRBJ1-1; 9 nucleotides match TRBD1. The V and J ends lost 3 bases and 8 bases, in that order; junction bases with no gene match: 5. The germline gives CDR1 SGHRS, CDR2 YFSETQ. The CDR3 covers 13 residues. CDR3 DNA: TGCGCCAGCAGCTGGGGGACAGGGTGGGAAGCTTTCTTT. It encodes CASSWGTGWEAFF. The whole variable domain, remainder taken from reference TRBV5-1 and TRBJ1-1, is KAGVTQTPRYLIKTRGQQVTLSCSPISGHRSVSWYQQTPGQGLQFLFEYFSETQRNKGNFPGRFSGRQFSNSRSEMNVSTLELGDSALYLCASSWGTGWEAFFGQGTRLTVV.

V is TRBV5-1 and J is TRBJ2-3; possible D gene TRBD2, 6 bases. The CDR3 length is 15 residues. Germline loops: CDR1 SGHRS, CDR2 YFSETQ. The ends were cut back, 4 bases at V and 2 bases at J, with 14 bases in the middle. The chain's CDR3 is CASSGPGTYTDTQYF. The DNA for the CDR3 is TGCGCCAGCAGCGGCCCCGGGACTTACACAGATACGCAGTATTTT.

As regards this clonotype: Given a much more abundant clone one base away, this may be a read error. The chain combines TRBV24-1 with TRBJ2-5, with D possibly TRBD1 on 5 matching bases. Germline V gene sequence: CDR1 KGHDR, CDR2 SFDVKD. The CDR3 loop spans 14 amino acids. The CDR3 sequence: CTTRVTAPQETQYF. For the CDR3, the DNA is TGTACCACCAGGGTGACGGCTCCCCAAGAGACCCAGTACTTC.

This clonotype was seen many times. The rearrangement links TRBV10-3 to TRBJ1-5; unclear D gene. CDR3 length: 13 residues. Germline CDR1 and CDR2: ENHRY and SYGVKD. V was clipped by 6 bases and J by 5 bases, with 11 bases between them. CDR3 sequence: CAIRERLDQPQHF. The CDR3 DNA reads TGTGCCATCAGAGAGAGATTGGATCAGCCCCAGCATTTT.

This clonotype was observed many times. The rearrangement uses TRBV6-2 or TRBV6-3 and TRBJ2-1; D unclear. The V end lost 0 bases, the J end lost 0 bases, and 9 bases lay between the germline ends. Germline assignment: CDR1 MNHEY and CDR2 SVGEGT. This CDR3 has 16 amino acids. The CDR3: CASSYSDLSSYNEQFF. The CDR3 DNA is TGTGCCAGCAGTTACTCGGACCTGAGCTCCTACAATGAGCAGTTCTTC.

This clonotype was detected only once. A much more abundant neighbour one base away suggests this may be a read error. V usage is TRBV20-1 and J usage is TRBJ2-3, with D hard to call. V gave up 6 bases and J gave up 7 bases, with 8 bases separating them. This CDR3 comprises 10 residues. CDR1 DFQATT and CDR2 SNEGSKA come from the germline V gene (reference sequence). CDR3 loop: CSAGYHTQYF. CDR3 bases: TGCAGTGCCGGGTATCATACGCAGTATTTT.

On this clonotype: This clone may be a read error of a much larger clone one base away. The CDR3, as DNA: TGCAGTGCCACTGACTCACGGAGGAATGAGCAGTTCTTC. It translates to CSATDSRRNEQFF. The V call is TRBV20-1, the J call TRBJ2-1, with D possibly being TRBD2 (5 bases). Trimming took 6 bases from V and 7 from J, leaving 16 bases between them. There are 13 residues in the CDR3. Germline assignment: CDR1 DFQATT and CDR2 SNEGSKA (reference sequence).